This paragraph reports one T cell receptor beta chain. Its antigen is unknown. The data derive from a study of long-term antiretroviral therapy in people with HIV. They ran version v3.0 of the immunoSEQ assay at survey level. The data were produced by immunoSEQ multiplex PCR, yet TCRdb's version contains in-frame clones alone and is incomplete. The sample yields approximately 29,000 clones, around nine tenths seen once. Only United States sites treated participants with HIV. This CDR3 has 16 residues. V was shortened by 3 bases and J by 3 bases, with 17 bases between the two germline ends. Per germline, CDR1 SGDLS and CDR2 YYNGEE. Study-level results: Compared with controls, HIV repertoires showed narrower CDR3 length ranges. Those clones which expanded before ART made up the dominant part of the repertoire at all time points.

The input for sequencing was unsorted PBMCs, taken 0.5 years after starting antiretroviral therapy. This chain links TRBV9 with TRBJ2-3, with D perhaps TRBD1 (7 bases). The clonotype originates from a woman in her late teens or twenties with HIV. The CDR3 nucleotides read TGTGCCAGCAGCGAGAGCAGGGGGAGGTTGACAGATACGCAGTATTTT. It codes for CASSESRGRLTDTQYF.